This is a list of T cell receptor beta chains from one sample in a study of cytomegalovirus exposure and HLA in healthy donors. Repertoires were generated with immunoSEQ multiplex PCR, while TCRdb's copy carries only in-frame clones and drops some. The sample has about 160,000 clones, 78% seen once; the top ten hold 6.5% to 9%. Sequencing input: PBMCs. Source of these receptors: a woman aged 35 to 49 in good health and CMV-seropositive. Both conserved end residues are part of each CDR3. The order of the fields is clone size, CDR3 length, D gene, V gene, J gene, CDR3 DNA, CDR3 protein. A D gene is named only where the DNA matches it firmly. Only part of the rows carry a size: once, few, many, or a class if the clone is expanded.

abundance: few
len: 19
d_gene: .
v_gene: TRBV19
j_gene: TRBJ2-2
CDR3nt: TGTGCCAGTAGCGAACTAGGCGTGTTAGCGGCGGGTGAGGCCGGGGAGCTGTTTTTT
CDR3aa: CASSELGVLAAGEAGELFF

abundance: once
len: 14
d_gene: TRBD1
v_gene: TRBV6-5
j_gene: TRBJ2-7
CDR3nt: TGTGCCAGCAGTTACGTGGACAGGCCACACGAGCAGTACTTC
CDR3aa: CASSYVDRPHEQYF

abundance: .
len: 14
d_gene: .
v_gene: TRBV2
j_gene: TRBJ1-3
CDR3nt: TGTGCCAGCAGGGACAGTTACTCTGGAAACACCATATATTTT
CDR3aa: CASRDSYSGNTIYF

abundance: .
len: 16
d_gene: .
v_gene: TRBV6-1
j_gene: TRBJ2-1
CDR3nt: TGTGCCAGCAGTGAAGACGTTTGGCAGCGATACAATGAGCAGTTCTTC
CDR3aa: CASSEDVWQRYNEQFF

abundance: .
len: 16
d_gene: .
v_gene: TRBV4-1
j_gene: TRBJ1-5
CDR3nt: TGCGCCAGCAGCCAAGCTGACTTCTATAGCAATCAGCCCCAGCATTTT
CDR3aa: CASSQADFYSNQPQHF

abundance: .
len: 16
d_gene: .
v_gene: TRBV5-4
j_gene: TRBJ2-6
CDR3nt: TGTGCCAGCAGCCAGGGACACAGCTCTGGGGCCAACGTCCTGACTTTC
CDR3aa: CASSQGHSSGANVLTF

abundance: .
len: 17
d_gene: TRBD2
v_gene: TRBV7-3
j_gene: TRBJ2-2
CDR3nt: TGTGCCAGCAGCACCGCCGGGACTAGCCTCAACACCGGGGAGCTGTTTTTT
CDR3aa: CASSTAGTSLNTGELFF

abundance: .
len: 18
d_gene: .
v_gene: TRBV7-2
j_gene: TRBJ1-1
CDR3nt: TGTGCCAGCAGCTTAAGATTTCTGGCGGGCGACTCGAACACTGAAGCTTTCTTT
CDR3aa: CASSLRFLAGDSNTEAFF

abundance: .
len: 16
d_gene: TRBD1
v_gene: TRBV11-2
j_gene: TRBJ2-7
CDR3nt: TGTGCCAGCAGCCCCGGGACAGGGGGATCGATTTACGAGCAGTACTTC
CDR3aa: CASSPGTGGSIYEQYF

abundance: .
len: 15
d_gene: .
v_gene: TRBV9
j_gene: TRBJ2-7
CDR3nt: TGTGCCAGCAGCCCAGCCGTGGGGGCGCCGGGCGAGCAGTACTTC
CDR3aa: CASSPAVGAPGEQYF

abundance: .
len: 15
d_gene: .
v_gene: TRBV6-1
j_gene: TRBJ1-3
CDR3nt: TGTGCCAGCTGGGGGCAGGCCTACTCTGGAAACACCATATATTTT
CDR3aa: CASWGQAYSGNTIYF

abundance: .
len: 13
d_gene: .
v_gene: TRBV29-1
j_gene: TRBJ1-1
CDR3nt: TGCAGCGCCGTGGGCCACGGTGGTACTGAAGCTTTCTTT
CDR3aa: CSAVGHGGTEAFF

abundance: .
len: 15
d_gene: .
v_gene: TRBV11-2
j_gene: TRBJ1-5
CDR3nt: TGTGCCAGCAGCTTTGGGGGGACTGGCAATCAGCCCCAGCATTTT
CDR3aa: CASSFGGTGNQPQHF

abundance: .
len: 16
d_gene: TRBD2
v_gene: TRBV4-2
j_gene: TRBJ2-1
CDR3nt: TGTGCCAGCAGCCAAGCAGCGGGGGACCCATACAATGAGCAGTTCTTC
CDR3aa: CASSQAAGDPYNEQFF

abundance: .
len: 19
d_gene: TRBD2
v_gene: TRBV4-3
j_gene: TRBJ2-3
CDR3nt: TGCGCCAGCAGCCAGGGGGTACCCGCGGCTAGCGGGATCACAGATACGCAGTATTTT
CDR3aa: CASSQGVPAASGITDTQYF

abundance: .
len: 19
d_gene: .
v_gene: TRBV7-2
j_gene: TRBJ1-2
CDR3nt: TGTGCCAGCAGCCCAAAACTGCGGGGTCGCCTGGATTCTAACTATGGCTACACCTTC
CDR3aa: CASSPKLRGRLDSNYGYTF

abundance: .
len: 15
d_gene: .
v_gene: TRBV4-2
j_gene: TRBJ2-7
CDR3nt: TGTGCCAGCAGCCAAGGCAACCCAGGGTCGGACGAGCAGTACTTC
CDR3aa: CASSQGNPGSDEQYF

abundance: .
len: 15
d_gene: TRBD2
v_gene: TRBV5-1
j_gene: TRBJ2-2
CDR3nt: TGCGCCAGCAGCTTGGGACTAGCGGATACCGGGGAGCTGTTTTTT
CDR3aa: CASSLGLADTGELFF

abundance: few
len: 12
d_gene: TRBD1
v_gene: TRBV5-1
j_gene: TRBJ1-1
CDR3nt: TGCGCCAGTACCGGGACAGGATCCTTAGCTTTCTTT
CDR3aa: CASTGTGSLAFF

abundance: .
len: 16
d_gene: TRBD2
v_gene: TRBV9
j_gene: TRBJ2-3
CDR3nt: TGTGCCAGCAGCGTAGGGGAGGGGACTAGCACAGATACGCAGTATTTT
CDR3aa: CASSVGEGTSTDTQYF

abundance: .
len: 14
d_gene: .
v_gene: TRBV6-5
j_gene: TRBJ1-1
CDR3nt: TGTGCCAGCAGGAACGGCGGAGGGAACACTGAAGCTTTCTTT
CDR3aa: CASRNGGGNTEAFF

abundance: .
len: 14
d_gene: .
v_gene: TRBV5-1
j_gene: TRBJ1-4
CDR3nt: TGCGCCAGCAGCCCCCGAAGAGGTAATGAAAAACTGTTTTTT
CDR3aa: CASSPRRGNEKLFF

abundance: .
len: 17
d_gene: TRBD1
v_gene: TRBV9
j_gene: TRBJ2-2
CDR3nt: TGTGCCAGCAGCGAGCAACGACAGGGGGCGAACACCGGGGAGCTGTTTTTT
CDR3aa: CASSEQRQGANTGELFF

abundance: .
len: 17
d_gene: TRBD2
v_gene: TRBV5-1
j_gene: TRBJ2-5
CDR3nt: TGCGCCAGCAGCTTGGGGGCCACTAGCGGGACACAAGAGACCCAGTACTTC
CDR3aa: CASSLGATSGTQETQYF

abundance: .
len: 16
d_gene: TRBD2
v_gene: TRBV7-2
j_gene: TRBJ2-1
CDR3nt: TGTGCCAGCAGCCCCCCGGGACTAGCGAGTAACAATGAGCAGTTCTTC
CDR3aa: CASSPPGLASNNEQFF

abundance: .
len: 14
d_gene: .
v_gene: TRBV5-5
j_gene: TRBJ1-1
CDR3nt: TGTGCCAGCAGCTTCAGGGGCTGGGACACTGAAGCTTTCTTT
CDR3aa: CASSFRGWDTEAFF

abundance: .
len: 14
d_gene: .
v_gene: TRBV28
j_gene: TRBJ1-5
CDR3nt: TGTGCCAGCAGCCGACCGGGGAGCAATCAGCCCCAGCATTTT
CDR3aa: CASSRPGSNQPQHF

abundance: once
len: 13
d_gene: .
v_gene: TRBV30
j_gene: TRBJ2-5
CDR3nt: TGTGCCTGGGCCCTCGGGGTATCCCAGACCCAGTACTTC
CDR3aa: CAWALGVSQTQYF

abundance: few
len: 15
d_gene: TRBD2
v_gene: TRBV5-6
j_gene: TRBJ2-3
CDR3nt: TGTGCCAGCACCCTTGGTAGTAGCGGGGGAGATACGCAGTATTTT
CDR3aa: CASTLGSSGGDTQYF

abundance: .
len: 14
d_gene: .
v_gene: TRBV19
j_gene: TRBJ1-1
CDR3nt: TGTGCCAGTAACCCGCGACAGACGAACACTGAAGCTTTCTTT
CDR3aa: CASNPRQTNTEAFF

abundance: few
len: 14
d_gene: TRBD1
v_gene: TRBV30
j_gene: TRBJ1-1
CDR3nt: TGTGCCTGGAAGAGCGACAGGGTTGGGACTGAAGCTTTCTTT
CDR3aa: CAWKSDRVGTEAFF